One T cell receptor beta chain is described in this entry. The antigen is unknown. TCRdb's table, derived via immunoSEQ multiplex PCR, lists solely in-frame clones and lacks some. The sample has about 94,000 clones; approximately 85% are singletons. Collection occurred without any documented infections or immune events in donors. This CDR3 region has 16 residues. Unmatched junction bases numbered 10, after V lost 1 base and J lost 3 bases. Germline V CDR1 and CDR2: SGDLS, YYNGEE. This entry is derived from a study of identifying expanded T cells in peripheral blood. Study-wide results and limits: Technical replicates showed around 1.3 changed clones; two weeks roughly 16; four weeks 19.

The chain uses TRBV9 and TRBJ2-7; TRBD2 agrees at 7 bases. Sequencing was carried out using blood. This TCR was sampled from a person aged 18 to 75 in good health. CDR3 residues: CASSVLRTSSFYEQYF. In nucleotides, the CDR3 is TGTGCCAGCAGCGTATTAAGGACTAGTTCTTTCTACGAGCAGTACTTC.